The present T cell receptor beta chain was sequenced within a study of cytomegalovirus exposure and HLA in healthy donors. This clone showed up just a few times. The donors (healthy individuals) were bone marrow donors. Primers: 60 Vbeta forward and 13 Jbeta reverse. Sequencing used immunoSEQ multiplex PCR; TCRdb keeps in-frame clones, though not all of them. The table lists 60,000 to 85,000 clones, about 76% of them singletons, with over 10% in the top ten. This CDR3 is built from 15 residues. In germline, CDR1 is SGHTA, CDR2 FQGTGA. The germline V and J ends were trimmed by 4 bases and 3 bases, with 15 bases remaining between them.

Sequenced sample: PBMCs. The TCR comes from a male donor in good health and CMV-seropositive. The chain joins TRBV7-3 to TRBJ2-5; the D gene is possibly TRBD2 (6 bases). This CDR3 reads CASSSRSGVEETQYF. CDR3 bases: TGTGCCAGCAGCTCCCGGTCGGGAGTCGAAGAGACCCAGTACTTC.